This TCR beta chain is drawn from a study of monozygotic twins with inflammatory bowel disease (dated by TCRdb to the late 2010s). With respect to the entire study: A total of some 28 monozygotic twin pairs were included in the full study, comprising nine German pairs (four IBD-concordant, five IBD-discordant) and 19 IBD-discordant Danish pairs. Disease-associated traits were sought mainly through comparisons between IBD patients and their genetically identical healthy co-twins within discordant pairs. Each individual had, on average, about 151 000 unique TCRalpha sequences and 181 000 unique TCRbeta sequences available for analysis. What the work shows at the level of the full study, not this receptor alone: The analysis was unable to tell different T cell subtypes apart. IBD patients had lower TCRbeta repertoire diversity, measured by the inverse Simpson index, than their healthy co-twins. Because patients received different immunosuppressive treatments, the repertoires may have picked up extra background noise and variability between individuals. No single strong signal or clonotype linked to IBD turned up in the results, so the idea that one exists was not supported. Repertoire similarity did not differ between concordant and discordant twins, possibly due to limited statistical power. Fewer clonotypes were shared with other individuals by IBD patients than by healthy twins, most markedly in patients showing signs of disease activity.

The library was produced with 5' RACE. Each TCR library was prepared from about 3.5 ug of total RNA. For each sample, cDNA was synthesized in eight separate reactions using SMARTScribe reverse transcriptase. During cDNA synthesis, template switching introduced unique molecular identifiers that contained a 6-nucleotide sample barcode. TCRalpha and TCRbeta cDNA was amplified by two nested PCRs of approximately 17 and 9 cycles, with bead purification after each PCR. Before amplification, the cDNA was both treated with uracil DNA-glycosylase and purified with the QIAquick PCR purification kit. In the second PCR, Illumina TruSeq-compatible adapters and sample-specific barcodes were added. Library quality and concentration were checked on TapeStation and Qubit, and libraries were pooled at around 4.7 ng each. Sequencing of the pooled libraries was done on an Illumina HiSeq2500 single-index Rapid Run using custom sequencing primers and 2 x 100 bp reads. In the authors' own workflow: PCR and sequencing errors were corrected by UMI-based consensus assembly using MiGEC version 1.2.6. MiXCR version 2.1.1 was used to carry out V(D)J alignment, clonotype assembly and CDR3 extraction. To normalise gene usage, clonotype sharing and MAIT/NKT TCR abundance, the top 1000, 10 000 and 20 000 clonotypes in each sample were analysed. After downsampling to 27 000 UMIs, diversity was calculated as the inverse Simpson index using the vegan R package. Paired Mann-Whitney U tests were applied to discordant twin pairs, and Benjamini-Hochberg correction was used for multiple testing. TCRdb reprocessed the reads and lists each CDR3 protein sequence as a single entry, with no DNA. In this record, the V and J calls reflect TCRdb's handling and not the investigators' own analysis. The sample has around 140,000 distinct CDR3 sequences on record. The ten most abundant clones make up 1.2% of the sample.

From each donor, a roughly 2.5 ml peripheral blood sample was drawn into PAXgene tubes and stored at -80 degrees C. Without any T cell sorting, total RNA was extracted from whole blood using the PAXgene blood miRNA kit on an automated QIAcube. Peripheral blood from monozygotic twin pairs, either concordant or discordant for inflammatory bowel disease, underwent deep TCRalpha and TCRbeta repertoire profiling that used unique molecular barcoding. Smoking habits were recorded for all twin pairs, with individuals classified as current, former or never smokers. In the case of this clonotype: What antigen it recognizes has not been identified.

CDR1 SNHLY and CDR2 FYNNEI are derived from the germline V gene. The CDR3, cysteine through phenylalanine, is 14 amino acids long. Only the protein sequence is given. Sequencing input: blood. The TCR comes from a human donor with ulcerative colitis or Crohn's disease, or a healthy co-twin of an affected twin (not recorded which). The rearrangement joined TRBV2 to TRBJ2-1; TCRdb's D call of TRBD2 is untestable without DNA. This receptor carries the CDR3 CARAQGLAYNEQFF.